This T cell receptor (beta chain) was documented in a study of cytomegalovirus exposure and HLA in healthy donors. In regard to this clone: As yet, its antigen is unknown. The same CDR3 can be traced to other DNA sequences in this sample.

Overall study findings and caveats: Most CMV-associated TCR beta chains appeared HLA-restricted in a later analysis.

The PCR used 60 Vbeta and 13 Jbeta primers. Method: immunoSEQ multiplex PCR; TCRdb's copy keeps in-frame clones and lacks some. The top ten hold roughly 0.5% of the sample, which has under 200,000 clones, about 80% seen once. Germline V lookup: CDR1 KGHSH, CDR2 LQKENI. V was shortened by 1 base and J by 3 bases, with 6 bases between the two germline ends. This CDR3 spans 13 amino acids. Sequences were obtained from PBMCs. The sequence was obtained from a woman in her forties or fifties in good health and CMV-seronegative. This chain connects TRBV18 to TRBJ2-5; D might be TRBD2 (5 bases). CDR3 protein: CASSPLREETQYF. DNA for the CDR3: TGTGCCAGCTCACCACTGAGGGAAGAGACCCAGTACTTC. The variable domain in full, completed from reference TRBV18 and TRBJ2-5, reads NAGVMQNPRHLVRRRGQEARLRCSPMKGHSHVYWYRQLPEEGLKFMVYLQKENIIDESGMPKERFSAEFPKEGPSILRIQQVVRGDSAAYFCASSPLREETQYFGPGTRLLVL.